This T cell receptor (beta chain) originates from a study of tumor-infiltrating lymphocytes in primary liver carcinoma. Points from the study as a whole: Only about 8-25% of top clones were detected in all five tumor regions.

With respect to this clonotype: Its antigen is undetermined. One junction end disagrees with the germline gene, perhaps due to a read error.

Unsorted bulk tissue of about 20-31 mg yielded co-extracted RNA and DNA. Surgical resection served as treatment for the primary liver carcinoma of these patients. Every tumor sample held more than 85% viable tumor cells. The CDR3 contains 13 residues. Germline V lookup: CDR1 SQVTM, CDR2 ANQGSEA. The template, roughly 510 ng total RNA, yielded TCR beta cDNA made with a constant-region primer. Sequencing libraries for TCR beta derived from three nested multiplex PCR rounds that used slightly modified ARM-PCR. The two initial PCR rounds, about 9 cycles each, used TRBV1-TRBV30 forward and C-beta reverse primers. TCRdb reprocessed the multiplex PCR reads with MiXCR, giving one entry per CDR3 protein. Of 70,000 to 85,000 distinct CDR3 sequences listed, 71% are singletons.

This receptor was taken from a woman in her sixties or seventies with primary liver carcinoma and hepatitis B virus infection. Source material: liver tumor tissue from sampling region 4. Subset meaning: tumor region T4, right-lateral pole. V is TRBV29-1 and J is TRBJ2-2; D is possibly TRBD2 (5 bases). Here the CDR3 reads CSVTGYSGVEPFF. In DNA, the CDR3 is TGCAGCGTCACGGGGTACTCGGGCGTGGAGCCGTTTTTT.